This T cell receptor (beta chain) was profiled in a study of blood T cells in healthy people across ages. V was clipped by 7 bases and J by 10 bases, with 17 bases between them. The CDR3 totals 13 residues. It was with a sample-barcoded 5' primer and a J-beta primer mix that a second PCR of about 6 to 12 cycles was run. MiXCR was run by TCRdb on the 5' RACE reads, yielding one entry per CDR3 protein. The sample lists fewer than 950,000 distinct CDR3 sequences, about 34% occurring once. The sequence was obtained from a man younger than 30 in good health. The source material was blood. J is TRBJ2-4 and V is TRBV12-3 or TRBV12-4; the D gene could be TRBD1 or TRBD2 (5 bases each). The CDR3 sequence: CASNEDGDGIQYF. DNA of the CDR3: TGTGCCAGCAATGAGGACGGGGACGGGATTCAGTACTTC.